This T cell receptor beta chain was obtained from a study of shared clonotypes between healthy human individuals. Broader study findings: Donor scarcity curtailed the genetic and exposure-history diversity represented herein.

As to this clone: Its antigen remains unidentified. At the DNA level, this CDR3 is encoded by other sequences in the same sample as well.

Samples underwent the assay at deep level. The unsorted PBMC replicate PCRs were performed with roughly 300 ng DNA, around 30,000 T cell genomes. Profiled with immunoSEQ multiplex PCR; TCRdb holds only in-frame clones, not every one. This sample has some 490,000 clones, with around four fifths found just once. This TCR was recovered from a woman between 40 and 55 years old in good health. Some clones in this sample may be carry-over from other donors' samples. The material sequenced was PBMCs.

CDR3 amino acids: CAWSVRGNQPQHF. Written as DNA, the CDR3 is TGTGCCTGGAGTGTCCGGGGTAATCAGCCCCAGCATTTT. This chain uses TRBV30 with TRBJ1-5; D gene unclear. The ends were cut back, 0 bases at V and 4 bases at J, with 7 bases in the middle. CDR3 length: 13 amino acids. Per the germline V gene, CDR1 is GTSNPN and CDR2 is SVGIG (reference sequence).